The clone carrying this TCR beta chain was seen more than once but under ten times. Antigen specificity is unknown. The sample comes from a study of identical twins. The V segment lost 0 bases and the J segment 8 bases; nucleotides outside the gene matches: 2. Germline CDR1 is LGHDT and CDR2 is YNNKEL (reference sequence). The CDR3 contains 15 residues. General observations from the study: Abundant beta clonotypes from cord blood had fewer insertions, unlike memory repertoires, which showed none.

One entry per CDR3 protein, called by TCRdb with MiXCR from the 5' RACE reads. The data show some 500,000 distinct CDR3 sequences, about 14% seen once. This same sample was also part of a study on yellow fever vaccine responses in identical twins.

This chain links TRBV3-1 with TRBJ2-1, with 12 positions matching TRBD1. Material: CD4+ T cells sorted from blood. The receptor was isolated from a woman in her late teens or twenties in good health. The CDR3 coding sequence is TGTGCCAGCAGCCAAGAGGGACAGGGGGCTTATGAGCAGTTCTTC. Encoded protein: CASSQEGQGAYEQFF.